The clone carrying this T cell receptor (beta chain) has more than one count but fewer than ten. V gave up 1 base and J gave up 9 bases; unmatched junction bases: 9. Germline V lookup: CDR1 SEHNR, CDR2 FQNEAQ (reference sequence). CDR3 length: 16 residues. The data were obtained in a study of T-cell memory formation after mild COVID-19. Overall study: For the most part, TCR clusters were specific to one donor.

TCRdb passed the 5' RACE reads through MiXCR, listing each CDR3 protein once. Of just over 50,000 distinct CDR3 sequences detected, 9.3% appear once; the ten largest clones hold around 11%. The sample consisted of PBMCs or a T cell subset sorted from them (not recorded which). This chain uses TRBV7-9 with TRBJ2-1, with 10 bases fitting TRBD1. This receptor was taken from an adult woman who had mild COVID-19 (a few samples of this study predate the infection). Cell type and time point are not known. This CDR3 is CASSLGETGGEAEQFF. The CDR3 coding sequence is TGTGCCAGCAGCTTAGGCGAGACAGGGGGCGAGGCTGAGCAGTTCTTC.